The 26 T cell receptor beta chains below were found in one sample sequenced in a study of beta chain features in type 1 diabetes. Reverse transcription of all isolated RNA meant that expressed TCRB transcripts were sequenced. The method was immunoSEQ multiplex PCR; TCRdb's version includes in-frame clones alone and lacks a portion of them. The sample yields about 620,000 clones, 15% seen once. Sequenced material: naive CD4+ T cells from blood. These receptors all come from a young man in good health.

The rearrangement uses TRBV15 and TRBJ2-1; perhaps TRBD2 as D (6 bases). The CDR3 loop spans 16 amino acids. Between the trimmed V and J ends, which lost 0 bases and 1 base, there was a span of 10 bases. Germline V lookup: CDR1 LNHNV, CDR2 YYDKDF (reference sequence). CDR3 protein: CATSRDRGGSYNEQFF. CDR3 sequence (DNA): TGTGCCACCAGCAGAGATCGGGGAGGTTCCTACAATGAGCAGTTCTTC.

This chain connects TRBV4-3 to TRBJ1-2; D is unresolved. V was pared by 0 bases and J by 7 bases, with 15 bases between. Germline CDR1 LGHNA, CDR2 YSLEER. CDR3 length equals 15 residues. The CDR3 bases are TGCGCCAGCAGCCAAGAGTACGATAAAAGGAGTGGCTACACCTTC. This gives the protein CASSQEYDKRSGYTF.

On this clone: A much larger clonotype is one base distant, so this may be a read error. Other DNA sequences in this sample translate to the same CDR3. V gene TRBV7-2 combines with J gene TRBJ1-1; D is undetermined. The V and J ends lost 1 base and 0 bases respectively, with 6 bases between them. Germline values: CDR1 SGHTA, CDR2 FQGNSA. The CDR3 runs to 14 residues. CDR3 sequence reads: CASSLGGMNTEAFF. The DNA for the CDR3 is TGTGCCAGCAGCTTAGGGGGTATGAACACTGAAGCTTTCTTT.

This sequence joins TRBV28 and TRBJ1-1; unclear D gene. Germline V gives CDR1 MDHEN, CDR2 SYDVKM. V lost 5 bases and J lost 6, with 19 bases in between. There are 15 residues in the CDR3. The CDR3 sequence: CASSQQYRARPEAFF. Written as DNA, the CDR3 is TGTGCCAGCAGTCAACAATACCGGGCACGACCTGAAGCTTTCTTT.

This clone has a handful of counts. The chain has TRBV7-2 and TRBJ2-5, with D perhaps matching TRBD1 or TRBD2 (5 bases each). CDR3 length: 13 amino acids. The V end lost 0 bases, the J end lost 7 bases, and 9 bases lay between the germline ends. The germline V gene has CDR1 SGHTA and CDR2 FQGNSA. The CDR3 DNA reads TGTGCCAGCAGCTTAGCGGGTGGGGGGACCCAGTACTTC. The encoded protein is CASSLAGGGTQYF.

This clone was counted a single time. The V call is TRBV9, the J call TRBJ2-3; D tentatively fits TRBD1 or TRBD2 (5 bases each). CDR1 is SGDLS and CDR2 is YYNGEE in the germline V gene. The CDR3 is made up of 15 amino acids. V dropped 1 base and J dropped 2 bases, with 11 bases sitting between them. The CDR3 DNA follows: TGTGCCAGCAGCGTATTGGGGGTGACCACAGATACGCAGTATTTT. It translates to CASSVLGVTTDTQYF. Drawing the rest from reference TRBV9 and TRBJ2-3, the complete variable domain is DSGVTQTPKHLITATGQRVTLRCSPRSGDLSVYWYQQSLDQGLQFLIQYYNGEERAKGNILERFSAQQFPDLHSELNLSSLELGDSALYFCASSVLGVTTDTQYFGPGTRLTVL.

V usage is TRBV4-3 and J usage is TRBJ2-2; 7 nucleotides align to TRBD2. Looked up from germline, CDR1 is LGHNA and CDR2 is YSLEER. V trimming: 0 bases; J trimming: 6 bases; junction bases outside the gene matches: 4. This CDR3 contains 15 residues. The CDR3 region is CASSQEQREAGELFF. The DNA for the CDR3 is TGCGCCAGCAGCCAAGAACAACGGGAGGCCGGGGAGCTGTTTTTT.

The rearrangement links TRBV6-6 to TRBJ2-5; 8 bases are shared with TRBD1. The tail of the sequence fits TRBJ2-7 better, so the J call may be wrong. Per germline, CDR1 MNHNY and CDR2 SVGAGI (reference sequence). The CDR3 consists of 13 residues. The chain's CDR3 is CASLPGQAYEQYF. DNA for the CDR3: TGTGCCAGTCTCCCGGGACAGGCATACGAGCAGTACTTC.

This clone was counted between two and nine times. The V call is TRBV18, the J call TRBJ1-2; D is perhaps TRBD1 (6 bases). Trimming cost V 5 bases and J 3 bases, with 13 bases left between them. The length of the CDR3 is 14 residues. CDR1 is KGHSH, CDR2 LQKENI, per germline. CDR3 sequence reads: CASSKSDSYYGYTF. The DNA of the CDR3 is TGTGCCAGCTCAAAATCGGACAGCTACTATGGCTACACCTTC.

This chain uses TRBV10-3 with TRBJ1-1; 8 bases map to TRBD1. This CDR3 has 14 amino acids. V lost 4 bases, J lost 5 bases, and 6 bases stayed unmatched. The V gene's germline CDR1 is ENHRY and CDR2 SYGVKD. CDR3 residues: CAISGGRTGTEAFF. CDR3 in DNA: TGTGCCATCAGTGGGGGACGGACAGGGACTGAAGCTTTCTTT.

This chain joins TRBV18 and TRBJ1-2; 9 bases are shared with TRBD1. Trimming took 6 bases from V and 8 from J; bases not matched to a gene: 13. The CDR3 length is 15 residues. Germline CDR1 reads KGHSH; CDR2 reads LQKENI. CDR3 bases: TGTGCCAGCTCCCCTGGGGACAGGGTGTTGTTGGGCTACACCTTC. The encoded protein is CASSPGDRVLLGYTF.

About this clone: The junction and the germline gene differ at one end; a read error may be behind it. The chain is built from TRBV9 and TRBJ1-1; D may be TRBD1 (5 bases). The CDR3 runs to 14 residues. Germline V CDR1 and CDR2: SGDLS, YYNGEE. The CDR3 DNA follows: TGTGCCAGCACCGTAGGGGTCATGAACACTGAAGCTTTCTTT. It specifies CASTVGVMNTEAFF.

With respect to this clone: Other DNA sequences from this sample encode an identical CDR3 as well. The V call is TRBV18, the J call TRBJ2-6; TRBD1 is a possible D gene (6 bases). Deletions cut 2 bases from V and 0 bases from J, with 8 bases between. Germline loops: CDR1 KGHSH, CDR2 LQKENI. This CDR3 spans 16 amino acids. The CDR3, as DNA: TGTGCCAGCTCACCAAGGGGGAGCTCTGGGGCCAACGTCCTGACTTTC. Protein product: CASSPRGSSGANVLTF. Based on the CDR3 plus reference TRBV18 and TRBJ2-6, the full variable domain is NAGVMQNPRHLVRRRGQEARLRCSPMKGHSHVYWYRQLPEEGLKFMVYLQKENIIDESGMPKERFSAEFPKEGPSILRIQQVVRGDSAAYFCASSPRGSSGANVLTFGAGSRLTVL.

This clone was seen only a few times. V is TRBV5-1 and J is TRBJ2-2, with D unclear. The V gene lost 1 base and the J gene lost 13 bases, with 20 bases spanning the gap. Germline-derived CDR1 and CDR2 are SGHRS and YFSETQ. This CDR3 has 15 amino acids. The chain's CDR3 is CASSLLQSGLYGLFF. CDR3 nucleotide sequence: TGCGCCAGCAGCTTGTTACAGTCTGGTCTGTATGGGCTGTTTTTT.

The chain joins TRBV4-3 to TRBJ2-1; 7 bases align to TRBD2. From germline, CDR1 is LGHNA and CDR2 YSLEER. The CDR3 length is 16 residues. V was pared by 1 base and J by 8 bases, with 11 bases of the junction left unmatched. CDR3 sequence (DNA): TGCGCCAGCAGCCAAGGGCCAAGTGGGACTAAGGATGAGCAGTTCTTC. Residues: CASSQGPSGTKDEQFF.

This clone was picked up a small number of times. The chain joins TRBV5-1 to TRBJ1-1; possible D gene TRBD1, 5 bases. In germline, CDR1 is SGHRS, CDR2 YFSETQ. The CDR3 runs to 14 residues. With 8 bases removed from V and 1 base from J, the gap between germline ends came to 15 bases. The CDR3: CASEEGVGNTEAFF. Written as DNA, the CDR3 is TGCGCCAGTGAAGAAGGGGTTGGGAACACTGAAGCTTTCTTT.

This clone was counted a few times. The V gene is TRBV10-3, the J gene TRBJ2-3, with D maybe TRBD2 (7 bases). The length of the CDR3 is 14 residues. CDR1 is ENHRY, CDR2 SYGVKD, per germline. The V end lost 7 bases, the J end lost 0 bases, and 11 bases lay between the germline ends. CDR3 region: CAIMGGLSTDTQYF. The CDR3 DNA reads as TGTGCCATCATGGGGGGGCTTAGCACAGATACGCAGTATTTT.

The J gene is TRBJ2-2, the V gene TRBV28; TRBD2 agrees at 14 bases. The length of the CDR3 is 19 residues. CDR1 MDHEN and CDR2 SYDVKM come from the germline V gene. V lost 5 bases, J lost 7 bases, and 15 bases stayed unmatched. This CDR3 reads CASSPPPTSGRAIGGELFF. The CDR3 region has the DNA TGTGCCAGCAGTCCTCCACCGACTAGCGGGAGGGCCATAGGCGGGGAGCTGTTTTTT.

The chain is built from TRBV7-2 and TRBJ2-1, with D uncertain. Trimming removed 4 bases at V and 6 bases at J, with 4 bases between. Germline V gives CDR1 SGHTA, CDR2 FQGNSA. The CDR3 is 11 residues long. The CDR3 is CASSYSNEQFF. DNA for the CDR3: TGTGCCAGCAGCTATAGCAATGAGCAGTTCTTC.

This clone came up many times. The chain couples TRBV10-3 to TRBJ2-1; 9 nucleotides agree with TRBD2. This CDR3 is built from 15 residues. Looked up from germline, CDR1 is ENHRY and CDR2 is SYGVKD. Unmatched junction bases numbered 2, after V lost 3 bases and J lost 2 bases. The CDR3 nucleotides read TGTGCCATCAGTGACCTAGCGGGAACCTACAATGAGCAGTTCTTC. Protein product: CAISDLAGTYNEQFF.

In this sample, this clone turned up a few times. The chain employs TRBV7-3 and TRBJ2-3; TRBD2 matches at 7 bases. Germline V lookup: CDR1 SGHTA, CDR2 FQGTGA. The trim removed 5 bases at V and 1 base at J, leaving 3 bases unmatched. The length of the CDR3 is 14 residues. The CDR3 spells CASSLGLGTDTQYF. The CDR3 bases are TGTGCCAGCAGCCTAGGACTAGGCACAGATACGCAGTATTTT. The full variable domain, rest sourced from reference TRBV7-3 and TRBJ2-3, is GAGVSQTPSNKVTEKGKYVELRCDPISGHTALYWYRQSLGQGPEFLIYFQGTGAADDSGLPNDRFFAVRPEGSVSTLKIQRTERGDSAVYLCASSLGLGTDTQYFGPGTRLTVL.

Regarding this clone: Other DNA variants within this sample encode the same CDR3. The J gene is TRBJ2-5, the V gene TRBV5-1; D gene uncertain. The V gene lost 3 bases and the J gene lost 5 bases, with 5 bases spanning the gap. The CDR3 length is 11 residues. Germline CDR1 SGHRS, CDR2 YFSETQ. CDR3 sequence: CASSSRETQYF. As DNA, the CDR3 is TGCGCCAGCAGCTCTCGGGAGACCCAGTACTTC.

The chain employs TRBV10-3 and TRBJ1-1; unclear D gene. Trimming removed 4 bases from V and 0 bases from J, with 9 bases in between. The CDR3 has 14 amino acids. Looked up from germline, CDR1 is ENHRY and CDR2 is SYGVKD. In DNA form, the CDR3 reads TGTGCCATCAGTGGTAACGACATGAACACTGAAGCTTTCTTT. Translation: CAISGNDMNTEAFF.

This chain uses TRBV7-8 with TRBJ2-3; TRBD1 aligns across 7 bases. CDR1 SGHVS and CDR2 FQNEAQ come from the germline V gene. The CDR3 is made up of 16 amino acids. V lost 0 bases to trimming and J lost 8 bases; unmatched junction nucleotides: 11. Here the CDR3 reads CASSLAPGRGRITQYF. CDR3 coding DNA: TGTGCCAGCAGCTTAGCGCCTGGAAGGGGGCGTATTACGCAGTATTTT.

The CDR3 nucleotides are TGCAGCGGCGGACAGGGGAGGACAGATACGCAGTATTTT. It yields the protein CSGGQGRTDTQYF. This chain joins TRBV29-1 and TRBJ2-3; 9 nucleotides agree with TRBD1. Germline CDR1 SQVTM, CDR2 ANQGSEA. V was clipped by 7 bases and J by 3 bases; unmatched bases: 5. The CDR3 runs 13 residues.

This sequence joins TRBV6-4 and TRBJ2-2, with 7 positions matching TRBD1. V lost 2 bases and J lost 0; bases outside the gene matches: 3. The CDR3 spans 16 residues. In germline, CDR1 is MRHNA, CDR2 SNTAGT. The chain's CDR3 is CASSDIGGANTGELFF. As DNA, the CDR3 is TGTGCCAGCAGTGACATAGGGGGCGCGAACACCGGGGAGCTGTTTTTT.